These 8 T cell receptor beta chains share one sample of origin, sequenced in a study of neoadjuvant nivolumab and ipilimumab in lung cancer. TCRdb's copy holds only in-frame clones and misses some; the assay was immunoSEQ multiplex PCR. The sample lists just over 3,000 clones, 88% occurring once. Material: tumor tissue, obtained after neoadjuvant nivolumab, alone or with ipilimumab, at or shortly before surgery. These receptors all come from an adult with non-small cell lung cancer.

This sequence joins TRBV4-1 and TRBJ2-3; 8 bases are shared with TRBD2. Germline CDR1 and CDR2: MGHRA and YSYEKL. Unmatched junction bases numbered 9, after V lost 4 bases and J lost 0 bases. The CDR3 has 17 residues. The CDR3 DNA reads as TGCGCCAGCAGCCGGACGGGTAGCGGGAAAAGCACAGATACGCAGTATTTT. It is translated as CASSRTGSGKSTDTQYF.

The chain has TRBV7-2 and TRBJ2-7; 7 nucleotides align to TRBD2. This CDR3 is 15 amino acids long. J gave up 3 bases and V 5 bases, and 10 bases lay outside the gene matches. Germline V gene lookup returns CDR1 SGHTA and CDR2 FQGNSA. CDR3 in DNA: TGTGCCAGCAGCCCAGACAGCGGGACCGACTACGAGCAGTACTTC. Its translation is CASSPDSGTDYEQYF.

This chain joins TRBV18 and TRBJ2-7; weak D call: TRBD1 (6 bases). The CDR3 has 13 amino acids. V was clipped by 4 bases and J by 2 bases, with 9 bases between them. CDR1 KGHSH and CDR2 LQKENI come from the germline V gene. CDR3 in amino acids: CASSQAGAYEQYF. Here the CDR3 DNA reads TGTGCCAGCTCACAGGCAGGGGCCTACGAGCAGTACTTC.

DNA of the CDR3: TGCACCAGCAGCCTGTCTGAGGTCCCCTACACAGATACGCAGTATTTT. It specifies CTSSLSEVPYTDTQYF. V gene TRBV1 combines with J gene TRBJ2-3; the table's TRBD2 call for D was not verified on the DNA. TRBV1 is given as a pseudogene. The CDR3 is 16 residues long.

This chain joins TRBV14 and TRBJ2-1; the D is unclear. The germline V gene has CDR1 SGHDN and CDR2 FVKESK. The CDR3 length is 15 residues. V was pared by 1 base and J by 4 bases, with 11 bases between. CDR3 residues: CASSQGQWGYNEQFF. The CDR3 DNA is TGTGCCAGCAGCCAAGGTCAGTGGGGTTACAATGAGCAGTTCTTC.

CDR3 in DNA: TGTGCCATCAGCGACGCGGACTATAGCAATCAGCCCCAGCATTTT. It is translated as CAISDADYSNQPQHF. The V gene is TRBV10-3, the J gene TRBJ1-5; D gene uncertain. CDR1 and CDR2 from the germline V gene are ENHRY and SYGVKD. Trimming left V 6 bases short and J 0 bases short, with 12 bases between. The CDR3 contains 15 residues.

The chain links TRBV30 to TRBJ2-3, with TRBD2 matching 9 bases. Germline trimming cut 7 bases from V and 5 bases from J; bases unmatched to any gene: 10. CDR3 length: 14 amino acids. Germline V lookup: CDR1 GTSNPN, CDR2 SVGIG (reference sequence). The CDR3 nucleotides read TGTGCCTACAAGCGGGAGGCCTGGGGAGATACGCAGTATTTT. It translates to CAYKREAWGDTQYF.

In nucleotides, the CDR3 is TGTGCCAGCAGCCCAGTGGGTGGAGCGGGAGGGTTTGAGCAGTTCTTC. Translation: CASSPVGGAGGFEQFF. The chain has TRBV7-2 and TRBJ2-1; TRBD2 aligns across 10 bases. This CDR3 has 16 amino acids. V shed 5 bases and J 9 bases; nucleotides not matched to a gene: 13. CDR1 and CDR2 from the germline V gene are SGHTA and FQGNSA.